A selection of T cell receptor beta chains follows, all from one sample in a study of blood T cell repertoires in COVID-19. Method: immunoSEQ multiplex PCR; TCRdb's copy keeps in-frame clones and lacks some. The data hold about 260,000 clones, with about 87% observed a single time. The specimen was peripheral blood. The receptors derive from a man aged 55 to 70 who had recovered from COVID-19. Each CDR3 is given with its conserved first and last residue. A D gene is named only where the DNA matches it firmly. Not all rows give a size; the values are once, few, many and, for expanded clones, a class.

>NA|few|TRBJ2-7|TRBV2|14
TGTGCCATCCCCCGGGGAGGGGGCTCCTACGAGCAGTACTTC
CAIPRGGGSYEQYF
>TRBD2|NA|TRBJ2-1|TRBV4-1|16
TGCGCCAGCAGCCAAGTTGAACTAGCGGGGTACAATGAGCAGTTCTTC
CASSQVELAGYNEQFF
>NA|NA|TRBJ2-7|TRBV5-1|13
TGCGCCAGCAGCCCGTCGGGCTCCTACGAGCAGTACTTC
CASSPSGSYEQYF
>TRBD2|NA|TRBJ2-1|TRBV11-1|16
TGTGCCAGCAGCAGTACCGGGACTAGAGCCTACAATGAGCAGTTCTTC
CASSSTGTRAYNEQFF
>NA|NA|TRBJ2-1|TRBV11-2|12
TGTGCCAGCAGCTCGTTATACAATGAGCAGTTCTTC
CASSSLYNEQFF
>NA|NA|TRBJ2-1|TRBV5-4|14
TGTGCCAGCCAACCAGCGTACGGGGTTGGCGAGCAGTTCTTC
CASQPAYGVGEQFF
>TRBD2|NA|TRBJ2-3|TRBV19|17
TGTGCCAGTAGTTCAACCCCGGGACTAGCGGGGGGGGATACGCAGTATTTT
CASSSTPGLAGGDTQYF
>NA|NA|TRBJ1-2|TRBV18|14
TGTGCCAGCTCACCTAAACCGGGAGGGTATGGCTACACCTTC
CASSPKPGGYGYTF
>TRBD2|NA|TRBJ2-1|TRBV9|13
TGTGCCAGCAGCGCGGGGGGATGGAATGAGCAGTTCTTC
CASSAGGWNEQFF
>NA|NA|TRBJ1-2|TRBV21-1|16
TGTGCCAGCAGCCATCTAGGACTGGAGAGGGCGAATGGCTACACCTTC
CASSHLGLERANGYTF
>NA|few|TRBJ2-7|TRBV5-6|11
TGTGCCAGCAGCTTGGATGCGGGGTTCCTGTTC
CASSLDAGFLF
>NA|NA|TRBJ1-2|TRBV19|16
TGTGCCAGTAGTCCTAGGGGTTTGGCCGAATTCTATGGCTACACCTTC
CASSPRGLAEFYGYTF
>NA|NA|TRBJ1-2|TRBV14|16
TGTGCCAGCAGCCAAGAGGGGGCAGCCCTTAACTATGGCTACACCTTC
CASSQEGAALNYGYTF
>TRBD2|NA|TRBJ2-1|TRBV6-5|14
TGTGCCAGCACAGCGGGGACGACCTACAATGAGCAGTTCTTC
CASTAGTTYNEQFF
>TRBD2|NA|TRBJ2-1|TRBV5-1|15
TGCGCCAGCAGCTTCCCTAGCGGGGTATTCAATGAGCAGTTCTTC
CASSFPSGVFNEQFF
>NA|NA|TRBJ1-2|TRBV18|13
TGTGCCAGCTCACCACCGCCGACTATGGGCTACACCTTC
CASSPPPTMGYTF
>NA|NA|TRBJ1-1|TRBV12-3/TRBV12-4|12
TGTGCCAGCAGTTTCCTGTACACTGAAGCTTTCTTT
CASSFLYTEAFF
>NA|NA|TRBJ2-1|TRBV4-2|16
TGTGCCAGCAGCCAAGTGTTCGGACTTTCCTACAATGAGCAGTTCTTC
CASSQVFGLSYNEQFF
>NA|NA|TRBJ2-1|TRBV5-1|18
TGCGCCAGCAGCCAACAAAAGGGGCTCCGGGAAGCGGGCAATGAGCAGTTCTTC
CASSQQKGLREAGNEQFF
>NA|once|TRBJ2-1|TRBV7-9|13
TGTGCCAGCAGCTCAGTACCGTACAATGAGCAGTTCTTC
CASSSVPYNEQFF
>TRBD1|NA|TRBJ2-3|TRBV5-4|16
TGTGCCAGCAGCTTGGATGGCAGGGGGAGAACAGATACGCAGTATTTT
CASSLDGRGRTDTQYF
>NA|NA|TRBJ2-7|TRBV5-1|14
TGCGCCAGCAGCTTGGGGGGCGGGGACTACGAGCAGTACTTC
CASSLGGGDYEQYF
>TRBD1|NA|TRBJ1-1|TRBV6-6|14
TGTGCCAGCAGTTCAGGACAGGGGAACACTGAAGCTTTCTTT
CASSSGQGNTEAFF
>NA|NA|TRBJ1-4|TRBV19|16
TGTGCCAGTAGTATACGGAGCCGATCTACTAATGAAAAACTGTTTTTT
CASSIRSRSTNEKLFF
>TRBD1|NA|TRBJ2-5|TRBV6-2/TRBV6-3|18
TGTGCCAGCAGTTATCCCTTACCGGGACAGGGACCACAAGAGACCCAGTACTTC
CASSYPLPGQGPQETQYF
>NA|NA|TRBJ2-7|TRBV14|13
TGTGCCAGCAGCCAAGATCTCAGATACGAGCAGTACTTC
CASSQDLRYEQYF
>TRBD2|NA|TRBJ2-3|TRBV12-5|13
TGTGCTACAAGAGCGGGGGGGGCAGATACGCAGTATTTT
CATRAGGADTQYF
>NA|NA|TRBJ2-4|TRBV19|16
TGTGCCAGTAGCTCTCTACAGGTCGGAGCCAAAAACATTCAGTACTTC
CASSSLQVGAKNIQYF
>NA|NA|TRBJ2-7|TRBV5-1|14
TGCGCCAGCAGCCAGAGCGGATACTTCTACGAGCAGTACTTC
CASSQSGYFYEQYF
>NA|NA|TRBJ1-2|TRBV19|15
TGTGCCAGTAGTCCCGGACTGGACTATGTCGTGGGCTACACCTTC
CASSPGLDYVVGYTF
>TRBD1|NA|TRBJ2-7|TRBV7-6|14
TGTGCCAGCAGCTTAGCGGGACAGTCCTACGAGCAGTACTTC
CASSLAGQSYEQYF
>TRBD2|NA|TRBJ2-7|TRBV27|16
TGTGCCAGCAGTTTATCTATGTCCGGGGGGAGCTACGAGCAGTACTTC
CASSLSMSGGSYEQYF
>NA|NA|TRBJ2-7|TRBV24-1|13
TGTGCCACCAGTGAACCCGGACACTACGAGCAGTACTTC
CATSEPGHYEQYF
>TRBD1|once|TRBJ2-6|TRBV5-1|20
TGCGCCAGCAGCTTGGTGTCGGGGCCAGGGGGTAACTCTGGGGCCAACGTCCTGACTTTC
CASSLVSGPGGNSGANVLTF
>TRBD1|NA|TRBJ2-5|TRBV5-8|16
TGTGCCAGCAGCTGGGGACAGGGGAGGGGACAAGAGACCCAGTACTTC
CASSWGQGRGQETQYF
>NA|once|TRBJ1-6|TRBV7-7|13
TGTGCTAGCAGCTTAGGCGTAAATTCACCCCTCCACTTT
CASSLGVNSPLHF
>TRBD1|NA|TRBJ2-7|TRBV27|16
TGTGCCAGCCAATCCGGGACAGGGGCCCCCCTGGCCGAGCAGTACTTC
CASQSGTGAPLAEQYF
>NA|once|TRBJ1-1|TRBV27|17
TGTGCCAGTACCGCCCGACAGGCCCCACTTCAGAACACTGAAGCTTTCTTT
CASTARQAPLQNTEAFF
>TRBD1|NA|TRBJ1-2|TRBV18|15
TGTGCCAGCTCACCGGGACAGGGAGGAATGTATGGCTACACCTTC
CASSPGQGGMYGYTF
>NA|NA|TRBJ2-5|TRBV6-5|13
TGTGCCATCAGGACAGCTAACCAAGAGACCCAGTACTTC
CAIRTANQETQYF
>TRBD1|NA|TRBJ1-2|TRBV30|12
TGTGCCTGGAGCTCAGGGACAGGGGACTACACCTTC
CAWSSGTGDYTF
>NA|NA|TRBJ1-1|TRBV21-1|12
TGTGCCAGCAGCAATTCGGACAGGGAAGCTTTCTTT
CASSNSDREAFF
>TRBD1|NA|TRBJ1-1|TRBV19|15
TGTGCCAGTAGTATAGACAGGGGGCGAAACACTGAAGCTTTCTTT
CASSIDRGRNTEAFF
>NA|NA|TRBJ1-1|TRBV29-1|10
TGCAGCGTTTTAGCCGTTGAAGCTTTCTTT
CSVLAVEAFF
>TRBD1|NA|TRBJ2-7|TRBV27|14
TGTGCCAGCAGCCGGGACAGAGCCTCCTACGAGCAGTACTTC
CASSRDRASYEQYF
>NA|once|TRBJ2-7|TRBV7-9|14
TGTGCCAGCAGCCTAGGTGGGCCCTCCTACGAGCAGTACTTC
CASSLGGPSYEQYF
>TRBD1|few|TRBJ1-2|TRBV6-5|14
TGTGCCAGCAGTTACCTTGACAGGGGATATGGCTACACCTTC
CASSYLDRGYGYTF